The 29 T cell receptor beta chains reported below all come from one sample, sequenced in a study of vaccination and CD4 T cells after COVID-19. Noted time point: late sampling 161 to 241 days after vaccination in a few convalescent patients. Documented treatment: approximately nine-day PBMC culture with coronavirus spike peptide pools or control peptides (ViraFEST assay). What these receptors recognize is not known. Cultured CD4+ T-cell DNA underwent Oncomine TCR Beta short-read sequencing. TCRdb used MiXCR to reprocess the PCR reads, holding one entry per CDR3 protein. In the table there are about 21,000 distinct CDR3 sequences, more than 45% of which are singletons. The sample was CD4+ T cells from blood, cultured in vitro, taken about 7 months after SARS-CoV-2 vaccination. These TCRs come from a human donor who had recovered from COVID-19.

V usage is TRBV10-1 and J usage is TRBJ2-7; D gene unclear. The CDR3 totals 13 residues. Between the trimmed V and J ends, which lost 10 bases and 7 bases, there was a span of 20 bases. The germline V gene encodes CDR1 WNHNN and CDR2 SYGVQD (reference sequence). CDR3 residues: CATTQAYGGEQYF. The CDR3 nucleotides read TGCGCCACCACCCAGGCTTATGGTGGGGAGCAGTACTTC.

The rearrangement uses TRBV10-3 and TRBJ2-7; a possible D gene is TRBD2 (5 bases). Per the germline V gene, CDR1 is ENHRY and CDR2 is SYGVKD. The CDR3 loop spans 14 amino acids. V gave up 8 bases and J gave up 0 bases, with 14 bases separating them. The CDR3 coding sequence is TGTGCCATCGGGAGCAGAACGAACTCCTACGAGCAGTACTTC. This encodes CAIGSRTNSYEQYF.

The CDR3 DNA reads as TGTGCCAGCAGTGCAATGACAGCGTCCTACGAGCAGTACTTC. It encodes CASSAMTASYEQYF. V is TRBV6-1 and J is TRBJ2-7; D is possibly TRBD1 (5 bases). Trimming shortened V by 4 bases and J by 1 base, and 11 bases separated the two germline ends. The CDR3 is 14 amino acids. From germline, CDR1 is MNHNS and CDR2 SASEGT.

The chain recombines TRBV11-3 with TRBJ2-7; TRBD2 might be the D (6 bases). The CDR3 is made up of 14 amino acids. The V end was cut by 4 bases, the J end by 2 bases, with 12 bases between. Per germline, CDR1 SGHNT and CDR2 YENEEA. In DNA form, the CDR3 reads TGTGCCAGCAGCTCCGGGAGACGCGCCTACGAGCAGTACTTC. Residues: CASSSGRRAYEQYF.

The J gene is TRBJ2-1, the V gene TRBV11-1; TRBD1 might be the D (6 bases). The germline V gene encodes CDR1 SGHAT and CDR2 FQDESV (reference sequence). The V gene lost 4 bases and the J gene lost 0 bases, with 13 bases spanning the gap. The CDR3 runs 16 residues. DNA of the CDR3: TGTGCCAGCAGCTCCAGGGGCGCCCGCTCCTACAATGAGCAGTTCTTC. Its protein is CASSSRGARSYNEQFF. Together with reference TRBV11-1 and TRBJ2-1, the CDR3 gives the full variable domain: EAEVAQSPRYKITEKSQAVAFWCDPISGHATLYWYRQILGQGPELLVQFQDESVVDDSQLPKDRFSAERLKGVDSTLKIQPAELGDSAMYLCASSSRGARSYNEQFFGPGTRLTVL.

As concerns this clonotype: A read error may account for a junction end that differs from germline. The chain combines TRBV7-7 with TRBJ2-7; D unclear. Germline CDR1 is SSHAT and CDR2 is FNYEAQ (reference sequence). CDR3 length: 14 residues. The CDR3 loop reads CASSLKHDSHEQYF. DNA of the CDR3: TGTGCTAGCAGCTTAAAACACGATAGCCACGAGCAGTACTTC.

This clonotype was detected a few times. The genes are TRBV20-1 and TRBJ1-5, with D possibly matching TRBD1 (5 bases). Trimming stripped 4 bases from V and 6 bases from J, with 19 bases between. Germline V gene data show CDR1 as DFQATT and CDR2 as SNEGSKA (reference sequence). The CDR3 sequence is 15 residues long. The CDR3 region is CSAIKRGSPAQPQHF. The DNA of the CDR3 is TGCAGTGCTATCAAGCGGGGGTCCCCCGCTCAGCCCCAGCATTTT.

Only a few counts were recorded for this clonotype. The chain uses TRBV6-4 and TRBJ1-1; 8 positions agree with TRBD1. CDR3 size: 14 residues. Germline CDR1 and CDR2: MRHNA and SNTAGT. The ends lost 6 bases at V and 1 base at J; junction bases unmatched: 4. CDR3 nucleotides: TGTGCCAGCAGGGACAGGGCATCGAACACTGAAGCTTTCTTT. Translation: CASRDRASNTEAFF.

This clonotype was seen more than once but under ten times. V and J are TRBV20-1 and TRBJ2-7, with D possibly being TRBD1 (6 bases). From germline, CDR1 is DFQATT and CDR2 SNEGSKA (reference sequence). This CDR3 comprises 14 residues. Trimming removed 3 bases at V and 3 bases at J, with 15 bases between. CDR3 amino acids: CSARESGANYEQYF. The CDR3 region has the DNA TGCAGTGCTAGGGAATCAGGGGCAAACTACGAGCAGTACTTC.

The V and J genes are TRBV12-3 or TRBV12-4 and TRBJ2-5; D is unresolved. The CDR3 sequence is 13 residues long. V was cut by 3 bases and J by 3 bases, with 8 bases left in between. CDR3 sequence: CASSFRGEETQYF. CDR3 nucleotide sequence: TGTGCCAGCAGTTTTCGCGGAGAAGAGACCCAGTACTTC.

Only a few counts were recorded for this clonotype. The rearrangement joins TRBV7-9 to TRBJ1-5, with D unclear. The CDR3 is made up of 12 amino acids. The germline CDR1 and CDR2 sequences are SEHNR and FQNEAQ (reference sequence). V dropped 1 base and J dropped 8 bases, with 6 bases sitting between them. The CDR3 DNA reads as TGTGCCAGCAGCTTAGGGAGTGAGCCCCAGCATTTT. This gives the protein CASSLGSEPQHF.

This clonotype was detected only a few times. The CDR3 spells CASSRLAGGPYEQYF. In nucleotides, the CDR3 is TGTGCCAGCAGCCGTCTCGCGGGAGGGCCGTACGAGCAGTACTTC. This chain connects TRBV7-9 to TRBJ2-7; 9 bases line up with TRBD2. Germline-derived CDR1 and CDR2 are SEHNR and FQNEAQ (reference sequence). The CDR3 covers 15 residues. V lost 5 bases, J lost 4 bases, and 9 bases stayed unmatched.

In this sample, this clonotype turned up a few times. As DNA, the CDR3 is TGTGCCAGCAGCCTAAACAGGGGGCAATCGCCCCTCCACTTT. This sequence encodes CASSLNRGQSPLHF. The chain employs TRBV11-1 and TRBJ1-6, with 9 bases fitting TRBD1. This CDR3 region has 14 residues. The V gene's germline CDR1 is SGHAT and CDR2 FQDESV (reference sequence). V trimming: 5 bases; J trimming: 13 bases; junction bases outside the gene matches: 9.

The V gene is TRBV5-1, the J gene TRBJ2-5; D ambiguous. Trimming left V 2 bases short and J 5 bases short, with 10 bases between. The CDR3 sequence is 13 residues long. CDR1 is SGHRS and CDR2 is YFSETQ in the germline V gene. The CDR3 sequence is CASSLITLETQYF. CDR3 bases: TGCGCCAGCAGCTTAATTACTCTGGAGACCCAGTACTTC.

This clonotype is labeled as medium-sized. This chain links TRBV14 with TRBJ1-6; no clear D gene. CDR3 length: 14 residues. Trimming cost V 4 bases and J 9 bases, with 13 bases left between them. The V gene's germline CDR1 is SGHDN and CDR2 FVKESK. CDR3 DNA sequence: TGTGCCAGCAGCCTTCAAGGAGGTGGTTCACCCCTCCACTTT. Translated, it gives CASSLQGGGSPLHF.

The chain couples TRBV19 to TRBJ1-2; no definite D call. Germline lookup yields CDR1 LNHDA and CDR2 SQIVND (reference sequence). This CDR3 has 14 residues. With 3 bases removed from V and 1 base from J, the gap between germline ends came to 9 bases. The CDR3 DNA reads as TGTGCCAGTAGTATTCGAGGGCGTAACTATGGCTACACCTTC. This sequence encodes CASSIRGRNYGYTF.

The rearrangement uses TRBV10-3 and TRBJ1-5, with D possibly TRBD1 on 5 matching bases. CDR3 length equals 14 residues. Trimming pared 1 base from V and 4 bases from J, leaving 8 bases between. The germline gives CDR1 ENHRY, CDR2 SYGVKD. CDR3 sequence: CAISELPGNQPQHF. The CDR3 coding sequence is TGTGCCATCAGTGAGTTACCAGGGAATCAGCCCCAGCATTTT.

The CDR3 DNA is TGTGCCATCAGTGTTCAGGGGCGGGAGACCCAGTACTTC. This translates into CAISVQGRETQYF. This chain uses TRBV10-3 with TRBJ2-5; D is perhaps TRBD1 (6 bases). V was shortened by 4 bases and J by 5 bases, with 11 bases between the two germline ends. This CDR3 spans 13 amino acids. Germline V gene data show CDR1 as ENHRY and CDR2 as SYGVKD.

This clonotype was seen only a few times. The chain couples TRBV6-5 to TRBJ2-5; TRBD1 agrees at 9 bases. Per germline, CDR1 MNHEY and CDR2 SVGAGI. V shed 0 bases, J shed 5 bases, and the junction held 13 bases outside the gene matches. The CDR3 totals 18 residues. The CDR3 region has the DNA TGTGCCAGCAGTTACTCGAGCGGGCACAGGGGGCGCGGGGAGACCCAGTACTTC. Translation gives CASSYSSGHRGRGETQYF.

This clonotype has just a few counts. The gene calls are TRBV20-1 and TRBJ1-2, with a possible D match to TRBD1 (5 bases). Germline CDR1 is DFQATT and CDR2 is SNEGSKA (reference sequence). Trimming pared 3 bases from V and 0 bases from J, leaving 8 bases between. This CDR3 region has 13 residues. CDR3 nucleotides: TGCAGTGCTAGTGGGGGGTCTAACTATGGCTACACCTTC. Encoded protein: CSASGGSNYGYTF.

The V gene is TRBV7-2, the J gene TRBJ2-5; D unclear. This CDR3 region has 14 residues. V lost 5 bases, J lost 0 bases, and 10 bases lay in between. The germline V gene has CDR1 SGHTA and CDR2 FQGNSA. CDR3 sequence reads: CASSTDRYQETQYF. In DNA, the CDR3 is TGTGCCAGCAGCACTGACCGGTACCAAGAGACCCAGTACTTC.

The rearrangement joins TRBV6-5 to TRBJ2-6; D perhaps matches TRBD1 (5 bases). The CDR3 is 15 residues long. The V and J ends lost 6 bases and 0 bases respectively, with 9 bases between them. From germline, CDR1 is MNHEY and CDR2 SVGAGI. The CDR3 nucleotides are TGTGCCAGCAGATACAGGATCTCTGGGGCCAACGTCCTGACTTTC. Translation gives CASRYRISGANVLTF.

This clonotype occurred once. The chain recombines TRBV4-3 with TRBJ2-5; D not certain. The CDR3 contains 14 residues. Trimming took 4 bases from V and 0 from J, leaving 9 bases between them. Germline CDR1 is LGHNA and CDR2 is YSLEER. CDR3 in DNA: TGCGCCAGCAGCCCCGTATACCACCAAGAGACCCAGTACTTC. Translating it yields CASSPVYHQETQYF.

V gene TRBV24-1 combines with J gene TRBJ2-3; D could derive from TRBD1 or TRBD2 (6 bases each). The CDR3 sequence is 14 residues long. Per the germline V gene, CDR1 is KGHDR and CDR2 is SFDVKD. Deletions cut 3 bases from V and 3 bases from J, with 9 bases between. In DNA, the CDR3 is TGTGCCACCAGTGATGGAGGGGGAACAGATACGCAGTATTTT. This gives the protein CATSDGGGTDTQYF.

This clonotype is a singleton in its sample. The rearrangement uses TRBV19 and TRBJ2-7; D is undetermined. The germline V gene encodes CDR1 LNHDA and CDR2 SQIVND (reference sequence). The CDR3 runs 14 residues. V gave up 1 base and J gave up 1 base, with 8 bases separating them. The CDR3 region has the DNA TGTGCCAGTAGTATAGGTACGCTGTCCTACGAGCAGTACTTC. It is translated as CASSIGTLSYEQYF.

The chain combines TRBV11-3 with TRBJ2-7; no reliable D call. The CDR3 runs to 12 residues. Germline V gene sequence: CDR1 SGHNT, CDR2 YENEEA. Trimming took 3 bases from V and 6 from J, leaving 9 bases between them. As DNA, the CDR3 is TGTGCCAGCAGCTTGACGCATGCCGAGCAGTACTTC. Translating gives CASSLTHAEQYF.

This clonotype has just a few counts. The chain links TRBV7-3 to TRBJ2-5, with D tentatively TRBD1 or TRBD2 (5 bases each). The CDR3 is 14 amino acids. The V end was cut by 3 bases, the J end by 1 base, with 9 bases between. Germline V gene data show CDR1 as SGHTA and CDR2 as FQGTGA. CDR3 in DNA: TGTGCCAGCAGCTTTGGGGGACGCCAAGAGACCCAGTACTTC. Protein product: CASSFGGRQETQYF.

This chain links TRBV5-8 with TRBJ1-5; D is ambiguous. Trimming removed 2 bases from V and 2 bases from J, with 11 bases in between. CDR1 and CDR2 from the germline V gene are SGHTS and YDEGEE. This CDR3 is 15 amino acids long. CDR3: CASSFHPGRNQPQHF. The CDR3 bases are TGTGCCAGCAGCTTTCATCCAGGCCGCAATCAGCCCCAGCATTTT.

The chain uses TRBV6-2 or TRBV6-3 and TRBJ1-2; D uncertain. Between the trimmed V and J ends, which lost 4 bases and 8 bases, there was a span of 14 bases. The CDR3 consists of 13 residues. The germline V gene has CDR1 MNHEY and CDR2 SVGEGT. The CDR3 spells CASSFRGPGGYTF. CDR3 DNA: TGTGCCAGCAGTTTTCGGGGTCCAGGCGGCTACACCTTC.